The 5 T cell receptor beta chains in this list originate from one sample, sequenced in a study of TIL therapy for anti-PD-1-resistant metastatic lung cancer. This was the immunoSEQ v3 assay. Only in-frame clones appear in the TCRdb table, and some are missing; sequencing was by immunoSEQ multiplex PCR. The sample shows fewer than 65,000 clones, 81% of them seen only once. The time point was: pre-treatment sample, taken before nivolumab and TIL therapy. The sample was blood, taken at baseline. The source is a person between 25 and 79 years old with non-small cell lung cancer.

This clone has more than one count but fewer than ten. The chain uses TRBV7-8 and TRBJ2-7; the D gene could be TRBD1 or TRBD2 (6 bases each). CDR3 length: 15 amino acids. Germline V gene lookup returns CDR1 SGHVS and CDR2 FQNEAQ. V was trimmed by 5 bases and J by 0 bases, leaving 14 bases between them. CDR3 protein: CASSPGAPSSYEQYF. The CDR3 DNA reads as TGTGCCAGCAGCCCGGGGGCACCAAGCTCCTACGAGCAGTACTTC.

This clone was seen more than once but under ten times. The V gene is TRBV7-9, the J gene TRBJ2-7; D possibly corresponds to TRBD2 (5 bases). The CDR3 spans 14 residues. V lost 10 bases and J lost 3, with 19 bases in between. Germline assignment: CDR1 SEHNR and CDR2 FQNEAQ (reference sequence). This chain's CDR3 is CAIPTGVGSYEQYF. The CDR3 region has the DNA TGTGCCATCCCGACCGGGGTGGGCAGCTACGAGCAGTACTTC.

This rearrangement joins TRBV5-1 to TRBJ2-7, with TRBD1 identical over 7 bases. Germline CDR1 SGHRS, CDR2 YFSETQ. V shed 1 base, J shed 1 base, and the junction held 8 bases outside the gene matches. The CDR3 has 16 residues. Written as DNA, the CDR3 is TGCGCCAGCAGCTTGTCAGGAACAGGGGTTTCCTACGAGCAGTACTTC. Translating it yields CASSLSGTGVSYEQYF.

The genes are TRBV2 and TRBJ2-3; 8 nucleotides match TRBD2. The CDR3 has 16 amino acids. The germline V gene has CDR1 SNHLY and CDR2 FYNNEI. Losses at the gene ends were 7 bases for V and 0 bases for J; bases not matched to a gene: 9. The CDR3 bases are TGTGCCAGCACCACGGGCGGGGGGCGTAGCACAGATACGCAGTATTTT. Amino acids: CASTTGGGRSTDTQYF.

This chain uses TRBV10-2 with TRBJ1-2, with D perhaps matching TRBD1 (6 bases). V shed 4 bases and J shed 2 bases, with 8 bases lying between them. The germline CDR1 and CDR2 sequences are WSHSY and SAAADI. The CDR3 runs 13 residues. As DNA, the CDR3 is TGCGCCAGCAGTGTGGGGACAAACTATGGCTACACCTTC. Translating it yields CASSVGTNYGYTF.